This T cell receptor (beta chain) was found in a study of blood T cell repertoires in COVID-19. Overall study: Sites across the United States, Italy and Spain contributed samples from acute and convalescent COVID-19. The cDNA or gDNA used as material had been derived from T cells, B-cell-depleted T cells, or PBMCs.

The trim removed 6 bases at V and 7 bases at J, leaving 6 bases unmatched. Germline loops: CDR1 SNHLY, CDR2 FYNNEI. The CDR3 contains 16 residues. Original data processing: How many nucleated cells were present was estimated from reference gene primer amplification. The table came from immunoSEQ multiplex PCR; TCRdb's copy has only in-frame clones and leaves some out. From that table come the V and J calls and clone size; the DNA was used to work out D and trimming. The sample holds tens of thousands of clones, about 83% seen once. The sequenced sample consisted of peripheral blood. V gene TRBV2 combines with J gene TRBJ2-1; 16 bases line up with TRBD2. This TCR was sampled from a man in his fifties with active COVID-19. CDR3 residues: CASSSGTSGRENEQFF. CDR3 coding DNA: TGTGCCAGCAGCTCCGGGACTAGCGGGAGGGAAAATGAGCAGTTCTTC.